Below are 15 T cell receptor beta chains sequenced from a single sample in a study of radiation and T cells in renal cell carcinoma. Measured with immunoSEQ multiplex PCR; TCRdb has only the in-frame clones, and not every one. This table holds nearly 20,000 clones, approximately 60% found once. The treatment: 15 Gy SBRT to primary tumor, nephrectomy 4 weeks later. The sample in question was tumor tissue, obtained from a patient whose treatment included radiotherapy and nephrectomy. All receptors derive from a woman in her sixties or seventies with renal cell carcinoma.

The gene calls are TRBV15 and TRBJ1-1; TRBD1 matches 12 bases. V trimming: 3 bases; J trimming: 10 bases; junction bases outside the gene matches: 9. The germline V gene encodes CDR1 LNHNV and CDR2 YYDKDF (reference sequence). This CDR3 has 15 residues. The CDR3 is CATSRGTGGRLGAFF. CDR3 bases: TGTGCCACCAGCAGGGGGACAGGGGGCCGGTTAGGAGCTTTCTTT.

This rearrangement joins TRBV5-6 to TRBJ1-2; the match to TRBD1 covers 8 bases. Germline CDR1 reads SGHDT; CDR2 reads YYEEEE. This CDR3 spans 16 amino acids. Trimming at V came to 5 bases and at J to 4 bases, leaving 13 bases not matched to a gene. The chain's CDR3 is CASSRGTGGMLYGYTF. The CDR3, as DNA: TGTGCCAGCAGTCGGGGTACAGGGGGGATGCTCTATGGCTACACCTTC.

The chain links TRBV15 to TRBJ1-5; 12 bases fit TRBD1. Trimming cost V 9 bases and J 2 bases; bases outside gene matches: 8. CDR1 is LNHNV and CDR2 is YYDKDF in the germline V gene (reference sequence). The CDR3 runs to 16 residues. The CDR3 loop is CATGDRGRLGNQPQHF. CDR3 nucleotide sequence: TGTGCCACTGGGGACAGGGGGCGCTTGGGCAATCAGCCCCAGCATTTT.

The V call is TRBV15, the J call TRBJ2-7; 9 bases are a match to TRBD1. The trim removed 5 bases at V and 3 bases at J, leaving 5 bases unmatched. This CDR3 has 14 residues. Per the germline V gene, CDR1 is LNHNV and CDR2 is YYDKDF (reference sequence). The CDR3 DNA reads as TGTGCCACCAGCGATGACAGGGGGAACTACGAGCAGTACTTC. Its translation is CATSDDRGNYEQYF.

J is TRBJ2-2 and V is TRBV7-9; perhaps TRBD2 as D (5 bases). In germline, CDR1 is SEHNR, CDR2 FQNEAQ (reference sequence). Trimming took 0 bases from V and 1 from J, leaving 6 bases between them. This CDR3 spans 15 amino acids. This chain's CDR3 is CASSLAGRNTGELFF. The CDR3 DNA reads as TGTGCCAGCAGCTTAGCAGGGAGGAACACCGGGGAGCTGTTTTTT.

The chain has TRBV7-9 and TRBJ2-5; TRBD2 aligns across 9 bases. Germline CDR1 reads SEHNR; CDR2 reads FQNEAQ (reference sequence). This CDR3 spans 16 amino acids. V lost 3 bases to trimming and J lost 4 bases; unmatched junction nucleotides: 9. The CDR3, as DNA: TGTGCCAGCAGCTTTCTAGCGGGGAAAAGGGGAGAGACCCAGTACTTC. Its translation: CASSFLAGKRGETQYF.

The chain combines TRBV29-1 with TRBJ1-1, with D possibly TRBD1 on 6 matching bases. Looked up from germline, CDR1 is SQVTM and CDR2 is ANQGSEA. Trimming removed 8 bases at V and 3 bases at J, with 13 bases between. The CDR3 has 12 amino acids. CDR3: CSSQQGYTEAFF. CDR3 DNA sequence: TGCAGCTCGCAACAGGGCTACACTGAAGCTTTCTTT.

As DNA, the CDR3 is TGTGCCAGCAGTGATACGAGACAGGGTTTAGTTGGGCATTTT. This codes for CASSDTRQGLVGHF. The V call is TRBV2, the J call TRBJ1-5; TRBD1 agrees at 7 bases. The CDR3 runs 14 residues. Germline CDR1 SNHLY, CDR2 FYNNEI. After removal of 3 bases from V and 15 bases from J, the junction contained 14 bases not matched to a gene.

This clone was detected a few times. V gene TRBV5-1 combines with J gene TRBJ1-2, with D maybe TRBD1 (6 bases). The CDR3 totals 16 residues. Germline-derived CDR1 and CDR2 are SGHRS and YFSETQ. The V end was cut by 0 bases, the J end by 6 bases, with 18 bases between. This CDR3 is CASSLVGGAKKDGYTF. CDR3 sequence (DNA): TGCGCCAGCAGCTTGGTTGGGGGCGCAAAGAAGGATGGCTACACCTTC.

The chain carries TRBV12-2 and TRBJ1-1. TRBV12-2 is recorded as a pseudogene. The CDR3 is 15 residues long. CDR3 bases: TGTGCAAGTCGCTGCCGAAAACGGATGAACACTGAAGCTTTCTTT. Its translation: CASRCRKRMNTEAFF.

The chain joins TRBV7-2 to TRBJ2-7; 10 nucleotides agree with TRBD1. CDR1 is SGHTA, CDR2 FQGNSA, per germline. With 5 bases clipped from V and 9 bases from J, the junction kept 7 bases outside the gene matches. There are 13 residues in the CDR3. The CDR3 sequence is CASSIDGQGVQYF. The CDR3 DNA sequence: TGTGCCAGCAGCATTGACGGACAGGGGGTGCAGTACTTC.

In its sample, this clone was seen a few times. The V gene is TRBV30, the J gene TRBJ1-3; no reliable D call. Germline-derived CDR1 and CDR2 are GTSNPN and SVGIG (reference sequence). CDR3 length: 16 amino acids. V lost 4 bases and J lost 3, with 19 bases in between. The CDR3 here is CAWILYAAVCGNTIYF. The CDR3 region has the DNA TGTGCCTGGATTCTATACGCGGCCGTTTGTGGAAACACCATATATTTT. The variable domain in full, with the rest retrieved from reference TRBV30 and TRBJ1-3, is SQTIHQWPATLVQPVGSPLSLECTVEGTSNPNLYWYRQAAGRGLQLLFYSVGIGQISSEVPQNLSASRPQDRQFILSSKKLLLSDSGFYLCAWILYAAVCGNTIYFGEGSWLTVV.

V is TRBV9 and J is TRBJ2-7; TRBD2 agrees at 11 bases. Germline lookup yields CDR1 SGDLS and CDR2 YYNGEE. The CDR3 runs 16 residues. The V and J ends lost 2 bases and 2 bases, in that order; junction bases with no gene match: 6. CDR3: CASSVPLAGDTYEQYF. The DNA of the CDR3 is TGTGCCAGCAGCGTTCCACTAGCGGGGGATACCTACGAGCAGTACTTC.

Comments on this clone: The germline gene is not matched at one end of the junction; a read error may be the cause. CDR3 protein: CASSPDLRGNTIYF. In nucleotides, the CDR3 is TGTGCTAGCAGCCCCGACCTTAGGGGAAACACCATATATTTT. J is TRBJ1-3 and V is TRBV7-7; D remains unclear. Germline values: CDR1 SSHAT, CDR2 FNYEAQ (reference sequence). CDR3 length equals 14 residues.

The V gene is TRBV10-2, the J gene TRBJ1-3; 10 nucleotides line up with TRBD1. Trimming removed 10 bases from V and 0 bases from J; junction bases left unmatched: 6. Germline V gene lookup returns CDR1 WSHSY and CDR2 SAAADI. This CDR3 is built from 15 residues. The CDR3 reads CATRTGGSSGNTIYF. The CDR3 coding sequence is TGCGCCACCCGGACAGGGGGGAGCTCTGGAAACACCATATATTTT.